This TCR beta chain emerged from a study of OX40 agonist ivuxolimab in advanced cancers. Study summary: Patients received ivuxolimab, an agonistic anti-OX40 (CD134) antibody. Patients with hepatocellular carcinoma, melanoma, renal cell or head and neck cancer made up the dose-escalation patients.

About this clone: Its antigen remains unknown.

Germline lookup yields CDR1 PRHDT and CDR2 FYEKMQ (reference sequence). J lost 6 bases, V lost 1 base, and 5 bases had no gene match. The CDR3 covers 14 residues. Clones were read by immunoSEQ multiplex PCR, and TCRdb kept only the in-frame ones, dropping some. The table shows more than 60,000 clones, with 90% to 95% occurring only once. Study-level results: On average, CD8+ T cells showed a greater number of expanded clones than CD4+. CD4+ and CD8+ blood T cells expanded clonally by week 6 at 0.1 to 3.0 mg/kg.

The sequences come from CD4+ or CD8+ T cells sorted from blood, collected in a trial of the OX40 agonist ivuxolimab. The chain employs TRBV13 and TRBJ2-7; 8 nucleotides align to TRBD2. The TCR was taken from an adult with an advanced solid tumor such as melanoma, head and neck, liver or kidney cancer. The CDR3, as DNA: TGTGCCAGCAGCTTAGCGGGAGGGCAGGGCGAGCAGTACTTC. This sequence encodes CASSLAGGQGEQYF.